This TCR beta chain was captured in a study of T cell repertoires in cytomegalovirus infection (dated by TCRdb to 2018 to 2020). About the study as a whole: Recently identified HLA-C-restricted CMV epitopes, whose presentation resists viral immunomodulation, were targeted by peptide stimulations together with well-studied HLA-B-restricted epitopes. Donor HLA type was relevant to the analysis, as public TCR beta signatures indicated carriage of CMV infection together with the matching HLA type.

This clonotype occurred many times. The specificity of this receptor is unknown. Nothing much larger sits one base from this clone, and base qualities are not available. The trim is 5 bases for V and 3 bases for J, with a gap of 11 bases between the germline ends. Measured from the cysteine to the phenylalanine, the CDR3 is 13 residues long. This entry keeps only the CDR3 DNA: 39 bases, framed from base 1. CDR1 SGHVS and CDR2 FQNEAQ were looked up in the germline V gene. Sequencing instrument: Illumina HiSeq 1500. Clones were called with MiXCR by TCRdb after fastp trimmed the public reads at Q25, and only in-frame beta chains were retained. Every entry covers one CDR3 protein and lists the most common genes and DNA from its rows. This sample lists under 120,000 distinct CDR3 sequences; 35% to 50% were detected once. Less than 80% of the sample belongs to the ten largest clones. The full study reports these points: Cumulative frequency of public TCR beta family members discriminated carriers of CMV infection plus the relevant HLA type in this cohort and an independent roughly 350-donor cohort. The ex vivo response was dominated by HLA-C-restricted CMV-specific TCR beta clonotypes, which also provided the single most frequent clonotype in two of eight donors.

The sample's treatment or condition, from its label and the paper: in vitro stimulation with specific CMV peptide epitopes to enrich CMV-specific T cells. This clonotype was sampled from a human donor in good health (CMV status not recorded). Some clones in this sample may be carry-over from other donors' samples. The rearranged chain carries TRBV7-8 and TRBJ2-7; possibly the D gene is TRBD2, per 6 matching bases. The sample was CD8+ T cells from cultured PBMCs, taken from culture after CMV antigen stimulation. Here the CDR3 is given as CASSPGLDYEQYF. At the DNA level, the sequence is TGTGCCAGCAGCCCGGGACTTGACTACGAGCAGTACTTC. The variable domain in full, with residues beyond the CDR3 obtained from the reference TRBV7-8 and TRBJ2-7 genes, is GAGVSQSPRYKVAKRGQDVALRCDPISGHVSLFWYQQALGQGPEFLTYFQNEAQLDKSGLPSDRFFAERPEGSVSTLKIQRTQQEDSAVYLCASSPGLDYEQYFGPGTRLTVT.